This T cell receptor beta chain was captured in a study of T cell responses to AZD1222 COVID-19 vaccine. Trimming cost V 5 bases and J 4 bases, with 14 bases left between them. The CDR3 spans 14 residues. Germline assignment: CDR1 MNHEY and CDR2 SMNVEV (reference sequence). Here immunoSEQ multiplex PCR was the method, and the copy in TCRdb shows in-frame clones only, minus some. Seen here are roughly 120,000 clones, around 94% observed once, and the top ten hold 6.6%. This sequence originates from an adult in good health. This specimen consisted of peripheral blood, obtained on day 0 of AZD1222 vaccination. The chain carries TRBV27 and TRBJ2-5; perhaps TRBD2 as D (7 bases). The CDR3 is CASSTFRGAETQYF. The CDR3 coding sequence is TGTGCCAGCAGTACTTTTCGGGGGGCAGAGACCCAGTACTTC.